This T cell receptor beta chain was captured by sequencing in a study of CD4 T cell repertoires in COVID-19 (dated by TCRdb to the early 2020s). For the wider study: For cross-reactivity analysis, CFSE-low cells were expanded with IL-2 for ten to eleven days and were then relabeled and restimulated with spike proteins from other coronaviruses. The study characterized naturally processed CD4+ T cell responses to SARS-CoV-2 spike and nucleoprotein in COVID-19-recovered individuals, using TCR Vbeta sequencing to assess clonal composition. TCR Vbeta repertoire analysis of SARS-CoV-2-reactive T cells was conducted at the subset level in a few recovered individuals.

Paper-wide results and their limitations: Two or all three memory subsets shared several of the most expanded SARS-CoV-2-reactive clonotypes, which suggests intraclonal diversification. Between roughly 7 and 27% of SARS-CoV-2 clonotypes were also found in SARS-CoV and/or HKU1 spike-stimulated secondary cultures, consistent with cross-reactivity.

Memory T cell samples that were not cultured were sequenced immediately after ex vivo isolation. CD4+ total memory, central memory, effector memory and circulating T follicular helper cells were isolated from peripheral blood mononuclear cells. This clone has just one count. The target of this receptor is not known. No base quality values were provided; no much bigger clone lies one nucleotide off. Measured from the cysteine to the phenylalanine, the CDR3 is 15 residues long. Only the CDR3 DNA stays, 45 bases, in frame from base 1. Trimming takes 5 bases off V and 9 bases off J; junction bases not matched to a gene: 8. As encoded in the germline V gene, CDR1 is SNHLY while CDR2 is FYNNEI. The method behind the library was the immunoSEQ multiplex PCR assay. Processing in the source paper ran as follows. Repertoire overlap between subsets was quantified using the Chao-Jaccard similarity index and counts of shared clonotypes. This is the immuneACCESS table as TCRdb keeps it, with only in-frame sequences that have V and J called. A part of the clones is gone; compared with another copy, unresolved V genes explain less than half, and the rest is unexplained. V and J calls and clone size are copied from that table; D and trimming were computed from the DNA. A total of 20,000 to 30,000 clones appear in this sample, roughly 93% of them only once. Clones ranked in the top ten supply 0.65% to 0.8% of the sample.

The sequence links TRBV2 to TRBJ2-1; 12 nucleotides in the junction match TRBD2. Sequenced here: circulating follicular helper CD4+ T cells (cTfh) from blood, sampled before the COVID-19 pandemic. Read against the paper, the sample's cell subset or site label means: circulating T follicular helper cells. This clonotype was sampled from a human donor who had COVID-19. The DNA reads as follows: TGTGCCAGCAGTCCTAGCGGGGGGGCAGGGGGTGAGCAGTTCTTC. This yields the protein CASSPSGGAGGEQFF. Here the CDR3 is joined to the reference TRBV2 and TRBJ2-1 genes, and the full variable domain is: EPEVTQTPSHQVTQMGQEVILRCVPISNHLYFYWYRQILGQKVEFLVSFYNNEISEKSEIFDDQFSVERPDGSNFTLKIRSTKLEDSAMYFCASSPSGGAGGEQFFGPGTRLTVL.